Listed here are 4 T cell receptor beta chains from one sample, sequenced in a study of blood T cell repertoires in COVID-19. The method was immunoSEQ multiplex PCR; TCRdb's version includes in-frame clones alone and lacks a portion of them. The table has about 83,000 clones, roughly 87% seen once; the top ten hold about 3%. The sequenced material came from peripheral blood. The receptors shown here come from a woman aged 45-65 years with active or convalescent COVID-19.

The CDR3 coding sequence is TGTGCCTGGAGTCCCCTCAACAGGGGCGAGCAGTACTTC. Its translation is CAWSPLNRGEQYF. The genes are TRBV30 and TRBJ2-7, with 7 nucleotides matching TRBD1. Germline CDR1 reads GTSNPN; CDR2 reads SVGIG (reference sequence). The V segment lost 2 bases and the J segment 6 bases; nucleotides outside the gene matches: 7. CDR3 size: 13 residues.

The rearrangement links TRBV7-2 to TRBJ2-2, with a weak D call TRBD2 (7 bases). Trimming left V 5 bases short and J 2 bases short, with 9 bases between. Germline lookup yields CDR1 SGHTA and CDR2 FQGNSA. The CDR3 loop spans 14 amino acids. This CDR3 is CASSRGANTGELFF. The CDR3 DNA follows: TGTGCCAGCAGCCGGGGGGCAAACACCGGGGAGCTGTTTTTT. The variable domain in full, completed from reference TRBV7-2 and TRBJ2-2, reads GAGVSQSPSNKVTEKGKDVELRCDPISGHTALYWYRQSLGQGLEFLIYFQGNSAPDKSGLPSDRFSAERTGGSVSTLTIQRTQQEDSAVYLCASSRGANTGELFFGEGSRLTVL.

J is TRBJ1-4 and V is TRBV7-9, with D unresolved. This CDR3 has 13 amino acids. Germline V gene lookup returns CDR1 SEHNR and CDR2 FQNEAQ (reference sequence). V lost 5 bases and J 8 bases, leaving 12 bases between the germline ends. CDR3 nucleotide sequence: TGTGCCAGCAGCCACCTAGAGGCGGAAAAACTGTTTTTT. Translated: CASSHLEAEKLFF.

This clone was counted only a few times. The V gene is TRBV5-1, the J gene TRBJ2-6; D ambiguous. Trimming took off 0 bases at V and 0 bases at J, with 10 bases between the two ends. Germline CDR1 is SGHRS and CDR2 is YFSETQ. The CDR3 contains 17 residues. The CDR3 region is CASSLELSGSGANVLTF. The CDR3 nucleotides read TGCGCCAGCAGCTTGGAATTATCGGGCTCTGGGGCCAACGTCCTGACTTTC. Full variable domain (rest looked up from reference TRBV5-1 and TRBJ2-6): KAGVTQTPRYLIKTRGQQVTLSCSPISGHRSVSWYQQTPGQGLQFLFEYFSETQRNKGNFPGRFSGRQFSNSRSEMNVSTLELGDSALYLCASSLELSGSGANVLTFGAGSRLTVL.